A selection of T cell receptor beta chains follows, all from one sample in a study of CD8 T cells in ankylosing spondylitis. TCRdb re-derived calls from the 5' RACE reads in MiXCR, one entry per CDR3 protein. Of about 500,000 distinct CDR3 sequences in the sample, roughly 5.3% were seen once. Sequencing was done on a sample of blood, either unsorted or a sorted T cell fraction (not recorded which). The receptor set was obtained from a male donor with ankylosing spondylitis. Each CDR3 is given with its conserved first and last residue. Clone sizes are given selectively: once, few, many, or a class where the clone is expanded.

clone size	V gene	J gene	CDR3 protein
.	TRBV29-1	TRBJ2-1	CSGLIGRDSYNEQFF
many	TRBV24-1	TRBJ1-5	CATSDYGQPQHF
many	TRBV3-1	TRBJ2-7	CASSPGHTAYEQYF
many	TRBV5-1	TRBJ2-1	CASSLSSGEGYNEQFF
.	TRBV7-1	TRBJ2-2	CASSSSWGQGNTGELFF
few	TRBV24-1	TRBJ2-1	CATSALGIYNEQFF
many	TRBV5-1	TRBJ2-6	CASSFGSETSGANVLTF
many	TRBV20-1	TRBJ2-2	CSAGPRTGNTGELFF
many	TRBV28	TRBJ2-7	CAECGPRVAYEQYF
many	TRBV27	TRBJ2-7	CASSLSRTGIVEQYF
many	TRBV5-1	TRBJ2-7	CASSTGTGAYEQYF
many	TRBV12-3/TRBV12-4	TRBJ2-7	CASSLKAGEWYEQYF
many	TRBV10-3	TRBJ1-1	CAISVGGNTEAFF
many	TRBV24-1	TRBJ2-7	CATSEGGQSYEQYF
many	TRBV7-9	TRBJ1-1	CASSLGRTRPMNTEAFF
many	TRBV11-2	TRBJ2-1	CASSLGITSNEQFF
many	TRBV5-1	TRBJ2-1	CASSLGWNEQFF
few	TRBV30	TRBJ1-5	CAWSAAGNQPQHF
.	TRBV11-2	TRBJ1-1	CASSFGYRQTGSTEAFF
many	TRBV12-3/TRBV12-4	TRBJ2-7	CASSFGSTGKEQYF
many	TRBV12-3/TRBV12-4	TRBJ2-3	CASRGLEHTQYF
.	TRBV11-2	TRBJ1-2	CASSLVSAYGYTF
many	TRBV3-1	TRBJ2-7	CASSQDLAGDYEQYF
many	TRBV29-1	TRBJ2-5	CSVEGQIETQYF
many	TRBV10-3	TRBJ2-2	CAMNPDDTGELFF
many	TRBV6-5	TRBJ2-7	CASQLTGLDYEQYF
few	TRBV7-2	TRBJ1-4	CASTERSGRETNEKLFF
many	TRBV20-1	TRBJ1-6	CSARSTGDSPLHF
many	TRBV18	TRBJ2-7	CASSPLQTGRLSYEQYF
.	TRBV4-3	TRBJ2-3	CASSQDRGPGGGVFTDTQYF